These T cell receptor beta chains were read from a single sample in a study of early T cells in non-severe SARS-CoV-2 infection. TCRdb processed the 5' RACE reads anew with MiXCR; each CDR3 protein has one entry. The table shows more than 90,000 distinct CDR3 sequences, with roughly an eighth occurring only once. The material sequenced was whole blood. The receptors here all came from an adult who was a healthcare worker with PCR-confirmed SARS-CoV-2 infection or an uninfected control (not recorded which). CDR3s include the opening cysteine and the closing phenylalanine or tryptophan. Each record gives: CDR3 protein, CDR3 DNA, V gene, J gene, D gene, clone size. The D gene is left open where the match is weak. Clone size is stated in some rows and not others, as once, few, many or a class when expanded.

CDR3aa: CASSIGTVFHEQYF
CDR3nt: TGTGCCAGCAGTATCGGGACAGTATTCCACGAGCAGTACTTC
v_gene: TRBV12-3/TRBV12-4
j_gene: TRBJ2-7
d_gene: TRBD1
abundance: -

CDR3aa: CAIRQENTIYF
CDR3nt: TGTGCCATCAGACAGGAAAACACCATATATTTT
v_gene: TRBV10-3
j_gene: TRBJ1-3
d_gene: -
abundance: -

CDR3aa: CSVAQGANIQYF
CDR3nt: TGCAGCGTTGCCCAGGGCGCAAACATTCAGTACTTC
v_gene: TRBV29-1
j_gene: TRBJ2-4
d_gene: -
abundance: many

CDR3aa: CSAHGTVGHQPQHF
CDR3nt: TGCAGTGCGCACGGGACGGTCGGACATCAGCCCCAGCATTTT
v_gene: TRBV20-1
j_gene: TRBJ1-5
d_gene: -
abundance: few

CDR3aa: CASSDSTASNEQFF
CDR3nt: TGTGCCAGCAGTGACTCGACGGCCAGCAATGAGCAGTTCTTC
v_gene: TRBV6-4
j_gene: TRBJ2-1
d_gene: -
abundance: many

CDR3aa: CASSETRGPQHF
CDR3nt: TGTGCCAGCAGCGAGACCCGGGGGCCCCAGCATTTT
v_gene: TRBV7-9
j_gene: TRBJ1-5
d_gene: -
abundance: many

CDR3aa: CASSLKGTNTEAFF
CDR3nt: TGTGCCAGCAGCTTGAAGGGGACAAACACTGAAGCTTTCTTT
v_gene: TRBV7-9
j_gene: TRBJ1-1
d_gene: -
abundance: many

CDR3aa: CASSPGTATTDTQYF
CDR3nt: TGTGCCAGCAGTCCCGGGACGGCGACCACAGATACGCAGTATTTT
v_gene: TRBV2
j_gene: TRBJ2-3
d_gene: -
abundance: -

CDR3aa: CASSALAGGVPGELFF
CDR3nt: TGTGCCAGCAGCGCCCTAGCGGGGGGAGTTCCCGGGGAGCTGTTTTTT
v_gene: TRBV9
j_gene: TRBJ2-2
d_gene: TRBD2
abundance: few

CDR3aa: CASSRIGGTGELFF
CDR3nt: TGCGCCAGCAGTCGAATAGGGGGCACCGGGGAGCTGTTTTTT
v_gene: TRBV5-1
j_gene: TRBJ2-2
d_gene: -
abundance: -

CDR3aa: CASSPGREQYF
CDR3nt: TGTGCCAGCAGCCCGGGGCGCGAGCAGTACTTC
v_gene: TRBV3-1
j_gene: TRBJ2-7
d_gene: -
abundance: -

CDR3aa: CSVEVGTDTQYF
CDR3nt: TGCAGCGTTGAAGTTGGGACAGATACGCAGTATTTT
v_gene: TRBV29-1
j_gene: TRBJ2-3
d_gene: -
abundance: many

CDR3aa: CASSRQTGTEQFF
CDR3nt: TGTGCCAGCAGTCGACAGACAGGGACTGAGCAGTTCTTC
v_gene: TRBV6-6
j_gene: TRBJ2-1
d_gene: TRBD1
abundance: many

CDR3aa: CASTGPEGYNEQFF
CDR3nt: TGTGCCAGCACCGGACCAGAGGGCTACAATGAGCAGTTCTTC
v_gene: TRBV6-5
j_gene: TRBJ2-1
d_gene: -
abundance: few

CDR3aa: CASSLLGNSPLHF
CDR3nt: TGTGCCAGCAGTTTATTGGGCAACTCACCCCTCCACTTT
v_gene: TRBV12-3/TRBV12-4
j_gene: TRBJ1-6
d_gene: -
abundance: -

CDR3aa: CASSPASGANVLTF
CDR3nt: TGTGCCAGCAGTCCTGCTTCCGGGGCCAACGTCCTGACTTTC
v_gene: TRBV28
j_gene: TRBJ2-6
d_gene: -
abundance: many

CDR3aa: CASSRGQGVNQPQHF
CDR3nt: TGTGCCAGCAGTAGGGGACAGGGCGTCAATCAGCCCCAGCATTTT
v_gene: TRBV6-1
j_gene: TRBJ1-5
d_gene: TRBD1
abundance: -

CDR3aa: CASSFGRMNTEAFF
CDR3nt: TGTGCCAGCAGCTTCGGACGGATGAACACTGAAGCTTTCTTT
v_gene: TRBV7-9
j_gene: TRBJ1-1
d_gene: -
abundance: many

CDR3aa: CANKKGTSGFTYEQYF
CDR3nt: TGTGCCAACAAAAAAGGGACATCGGGATTTACCTACGAGCAGTACTTC
v_gene: TRBV6-5
j_gene: TRBJ2-7
d_gene: -
abundance: -

CDR3aa: CASSQVGQPQHF
CDR3nt: TGTGCCAGCAGCCAAGTAGGACAGCCCCAGCATTTT
v_gene: TRBV4-2
j_gene: TRBJ1-5
d_gene: -
abundance: -

CDR3aa: CASGRGYTYEQYF
CDR3nt: TGCGCCAGCGGCCGTGGGTATACCTACGAGCAGTACTTC
v_gene: TRBV10-2
j_gene: TRBJ2-7
d_gene: -
abundance: many

CDR3aa: CASIVGDTQYF
CDR3nt: TGTGCCAGCATAGTTGGGGATACGCAGTATTTT
v_gene: TRBV25-1
j_gene: TRBJ2-3
d_gene: -
abundance: -

CDR3aa: CASSSRDGYGYTF
CDR3nt: TGTGCCAGCAGCTCCCGGGACGGATATGGCTACACCTTC
v_gene: TRBV7-9
j_gene: TRBJ1-2
d_gene: -
abundance: -

CDR3aa: CASSYGGSNQPQHF
CDR3nt: TGTGCCAGCAGTTACGGAGGCAGCAATCAGCCCCAGCATTTT
v_gene: TRBV6-2/TRBV6-3
j_gene: TRBJ1-5
d_gene: -
abundance: -

CDR3aa: CASSPPSSGGPVRELFF
CDR3nt: TGTGCCAGCAGCCCCCCGTCTAGCGGGGGCCCAGTTCGGGAGCTGTTTTTT
v_gene: TRBV4-2
j_gene: TRBJ2-2
d_gene: TRBD2
abundance: few

CDR3aa: CSVDMGIGYTF
CDR3nt: TGCAGCGTGGACATGGGGATCGGCTACACCTTC
v_gene: TRBV29-1
j_gene: TRBJ1-2
d_gene: -
abundance: few

CDR3aa: CASSSRGPPGETQYF
CDR3nt: TGTGCCAGCAGCTCACGGGGCCCTCCGGGGGAGACCCAGTACTTC
v_gene: TRBV27
j_gene: TRBJ2-5
d_gene: -
abundance: many

CDR3aa: CASTSGTRDTQYF
CDR3nt: TGTGCCAGCACGTCCGGGACCAGGGATACGCAGTATTTT
v_gene: TRBV7-9
j_gene: TRBJ2-3
d_gene: -
abundance: -

CDR3aa: CASSQGNQPQHF
CDR3nt: TGTGCCAGCAGCCAGGGCAATCAGCCCCAGCATTTT
v_gene: TRBV7-9
j_gene: TRBJ1-5
d_gene: -
abundance: once

CDR3aa: CASSSTGGDYYGYTF
CDR3nt: TGTGCCAGCAGTTCGACAGGGGGCGATTACTATGGCTACACCTTC
v_gene: TRBV2
j_gene: TRBJ1-2
d_gene: TRBD1
abundance: -

CDR3aa: CSARTMNTEAFF
CDR3nt: TGCAGTGCTAGAACAATGAACACTGAAGCTTTCTTT
v_gene: TRBV20-1
j_gene: TRBJ1-1
d_gene: -
abundance: many

CDR3aa: CASSLAGTQKGGEQFF
CDR3nt: TGCGCCAGCAGCTTGGCGGGCACTCAGAAAGGGGGTGAGCAGTTCTTC
v_gene: TRBV5-1
j_gene: TRBJ2-1
d_gene: -
abundance: many

CDR3aa: CASSQDRGPQHF
CDR3nt: TGTGCCAGCAGCCAAGATCGCGGGCCCCAGCATTTT
v_gene: TRBV4-2
j_gene: TRBJ1-5
d_gene: -
abundance: -

CDR3aa: CASSLGISTQYF
CDR3nt: TGTGCCAGCAGTTTAGGGATCAGTACGCAGTATTTT
v_gene: TRBV28
j_gene: TRBJ2-3
d_gene: -
abundance: few

CDR3aa: CSVGGGEDTQYF
CDR3nt: TGCAGCGTTGGAGGTGGCGAGGATACGCAGTATTTT
v_gene: TRBV29-1
j_gene: TRBJ2-3
d_gene: -
abundance: many

CDR3aa: CASSGPHRVRFF
CDR3nt: TGTGCCAGCAGCGGGCCGCACAGGGTTCGGTTCTTC
v_gene: TRBV21-1
j_gene: TRBJ2-1
d_gene: -
abundance: -

CDR3aa: CASSSRLGGYNEQFF
CDR3nt: TGTGCCAGCAGCTCGCGACTAGGAGGATACAATGAGCAGTTCTTC
v_gene: TRBV7-8
j_gene: TRBJ2-1
d_gene: -
abundance: many

CDR3aa: CASSLISAPDEQFF
CDR3nt: TGTGCCAGCAGCTTAATCAGCGCCCCGGATGAGCAGTTCTTC
v_gene: TRBV7-2
j_gene: TRBJ2-1
d_gene: -
abundance: many

CDR3aa: CASSLRGGGNTEAFF
CDR3nt: TGTGCCAGCAGCTTACGTGGCGGGGGGAACACTGAAGCTTTCTTT
v_gene: TRBV7-8
j_gene: TRBJ1-1
d_gene: -
abundance: many

CDR3aa: CAIGRVGTEAFF
CDR3nt: TGTGCCATCGGCAGGGTGGGCACTGAAGCTTTCTTT
v_gene: TRBV28
j_gene: TRBJ1-1
d_gene: -
abundance: many

CDR3aa: CASSLVGGSYEQYF
CDR3nt: TGCGCCAGCAGCCTTGTTGGAGGTTCCTACGAGCAGTACTTC
v_gene: TRBV4-1
j_gene: TRBJ2-7
d_gene: -
abundance: -

CDR3aa: CASSSRQGGGTEAFF
CDR3nt: TGTGCCAGCAGTTCCCGACAGGGTGGAGGCACTGAAGCTTTCTTT
v_gene: TRBV27
j_gene: TRBJ1-1
d_gene: TRBD1
abundance: -

CDR3aa: CASSYWSGGAPEQYF
CDR3nt: TGTGCCAGCAGTTATTGGAGCGGGGGTGCGCCCGAGCAGTACTTC
v_gene: TRBV6-2/TRBV6-3
j_gene: TRBJ2-7
d_gene: TRBD2
abundance: few

CDR3aa: CASSAGTSNQPQHF
CDR3nt: TGTGCCAGCAGTGCTGGGACGAGCAATCAGCCCCAGCATTTT
v_gene: TRBV6-1
j_gene: TRBJ1-5
d_gene: -
abundance: -

CDR3aa: CASSQDGKTQYF
CDR3nt: TGTGCCAGCAGCCAAGATGGGAAGACCCAGTACTTC
v_gene: TRBV3-1
j_gene: TRBJ2-5
d_gene: -
abundance: -

CDR3aa: CSARLDIETQYF
CDR3nt: TGCAGTGCTAGGTTGGACATCGAGACCCAGTACTTC
v_gene: TRBV20-1
j_gene: TRBJ2-5
d_gene: -
abundance: -

CDR3aa: CASSVALAGGNEQFF
CDR3nt: TGTGCCAGCAGCGTAGCCTTAGCGGGGGGCAATGAGCAGTTCTTC
v_gene: TRBV9
j_gene: TRBJ2-1
d_gene: TRBD2
abundance: many

CDR3aa: CASSIPPGEAFF
CDR3nt: TGTGCCAGCAGTATCCCCCCAGGGGAAGCTTTCTTT
v_gene: TRBV28
j_gene: TRBJ1-1
d_gene: -
abundance: -

CDR3aa: CASSLVRNNEQFF
CDR3nt: TGTGCCAGCAGCTTGGTCCGGAACAATGAGCAGTTCTTC
v_gene: TRBV5-4
j_gene: TRBJ2-1
d_gene: -
abundance: -

CDR3aa: CAISGLGGDEQYF
CDR3nt: TGTGCCATCAGTGGCCTAGGGGGCGACGAGCAGTACTTC
v_gene: TRBV10-3
j_gene: TRBJ2-7
d_gene: TRBD1
abundance: many

CDR3aa: CASSRDRESIQPQHF
CDR3nt: TGTGCCAGCAGTCGGGACAGGGAAAGTATTCAGCCCCAGCATTTT
v_gene: TRBV28
j_gene: TRBJ1-5
d_gene: TRBD1
abundance: few

CDR3aa: CASLQGTGTNNEQFF
CDR3nt: TGTGCCAGCCTACAGGGCACCGGGACCAACAATGAGCAGTTCTTC
v_gene: TRBV7-9
j_gene: TRBJ2-1
d_gene: -
abundance: few

CDR3aa: CASKTTGDNSPLHF
CDR3nt: TGTGCCAGCAAGACGACAGGGGATAATTCACCCCTCCACTTT
v_gene: TRBV4-2
j_gene: TRBJ1-6
d_gene: TRBD1
abundance: many

CDR3aa: CASSPGRVMSDTQYF
CDR3nt: TGTGCCAGCAGCCCAGGCAGGGTCATGTCAGATACGCAGTATTTT
v_gene: TRBV11-2
j_gene: TRBJ2-3
d_gene: -
abundance: few

CDR3aa: CASIPSAGVWTNEKLFF
CDR3nt: TGTGCCAGCATCCCCTCGGCCGGAGTGTGGACTAATGAAAAACTGTTTTTT
v_gene: TRBV5-5
j_gene: TRBJ1-4
d_gene: -
abundance: -